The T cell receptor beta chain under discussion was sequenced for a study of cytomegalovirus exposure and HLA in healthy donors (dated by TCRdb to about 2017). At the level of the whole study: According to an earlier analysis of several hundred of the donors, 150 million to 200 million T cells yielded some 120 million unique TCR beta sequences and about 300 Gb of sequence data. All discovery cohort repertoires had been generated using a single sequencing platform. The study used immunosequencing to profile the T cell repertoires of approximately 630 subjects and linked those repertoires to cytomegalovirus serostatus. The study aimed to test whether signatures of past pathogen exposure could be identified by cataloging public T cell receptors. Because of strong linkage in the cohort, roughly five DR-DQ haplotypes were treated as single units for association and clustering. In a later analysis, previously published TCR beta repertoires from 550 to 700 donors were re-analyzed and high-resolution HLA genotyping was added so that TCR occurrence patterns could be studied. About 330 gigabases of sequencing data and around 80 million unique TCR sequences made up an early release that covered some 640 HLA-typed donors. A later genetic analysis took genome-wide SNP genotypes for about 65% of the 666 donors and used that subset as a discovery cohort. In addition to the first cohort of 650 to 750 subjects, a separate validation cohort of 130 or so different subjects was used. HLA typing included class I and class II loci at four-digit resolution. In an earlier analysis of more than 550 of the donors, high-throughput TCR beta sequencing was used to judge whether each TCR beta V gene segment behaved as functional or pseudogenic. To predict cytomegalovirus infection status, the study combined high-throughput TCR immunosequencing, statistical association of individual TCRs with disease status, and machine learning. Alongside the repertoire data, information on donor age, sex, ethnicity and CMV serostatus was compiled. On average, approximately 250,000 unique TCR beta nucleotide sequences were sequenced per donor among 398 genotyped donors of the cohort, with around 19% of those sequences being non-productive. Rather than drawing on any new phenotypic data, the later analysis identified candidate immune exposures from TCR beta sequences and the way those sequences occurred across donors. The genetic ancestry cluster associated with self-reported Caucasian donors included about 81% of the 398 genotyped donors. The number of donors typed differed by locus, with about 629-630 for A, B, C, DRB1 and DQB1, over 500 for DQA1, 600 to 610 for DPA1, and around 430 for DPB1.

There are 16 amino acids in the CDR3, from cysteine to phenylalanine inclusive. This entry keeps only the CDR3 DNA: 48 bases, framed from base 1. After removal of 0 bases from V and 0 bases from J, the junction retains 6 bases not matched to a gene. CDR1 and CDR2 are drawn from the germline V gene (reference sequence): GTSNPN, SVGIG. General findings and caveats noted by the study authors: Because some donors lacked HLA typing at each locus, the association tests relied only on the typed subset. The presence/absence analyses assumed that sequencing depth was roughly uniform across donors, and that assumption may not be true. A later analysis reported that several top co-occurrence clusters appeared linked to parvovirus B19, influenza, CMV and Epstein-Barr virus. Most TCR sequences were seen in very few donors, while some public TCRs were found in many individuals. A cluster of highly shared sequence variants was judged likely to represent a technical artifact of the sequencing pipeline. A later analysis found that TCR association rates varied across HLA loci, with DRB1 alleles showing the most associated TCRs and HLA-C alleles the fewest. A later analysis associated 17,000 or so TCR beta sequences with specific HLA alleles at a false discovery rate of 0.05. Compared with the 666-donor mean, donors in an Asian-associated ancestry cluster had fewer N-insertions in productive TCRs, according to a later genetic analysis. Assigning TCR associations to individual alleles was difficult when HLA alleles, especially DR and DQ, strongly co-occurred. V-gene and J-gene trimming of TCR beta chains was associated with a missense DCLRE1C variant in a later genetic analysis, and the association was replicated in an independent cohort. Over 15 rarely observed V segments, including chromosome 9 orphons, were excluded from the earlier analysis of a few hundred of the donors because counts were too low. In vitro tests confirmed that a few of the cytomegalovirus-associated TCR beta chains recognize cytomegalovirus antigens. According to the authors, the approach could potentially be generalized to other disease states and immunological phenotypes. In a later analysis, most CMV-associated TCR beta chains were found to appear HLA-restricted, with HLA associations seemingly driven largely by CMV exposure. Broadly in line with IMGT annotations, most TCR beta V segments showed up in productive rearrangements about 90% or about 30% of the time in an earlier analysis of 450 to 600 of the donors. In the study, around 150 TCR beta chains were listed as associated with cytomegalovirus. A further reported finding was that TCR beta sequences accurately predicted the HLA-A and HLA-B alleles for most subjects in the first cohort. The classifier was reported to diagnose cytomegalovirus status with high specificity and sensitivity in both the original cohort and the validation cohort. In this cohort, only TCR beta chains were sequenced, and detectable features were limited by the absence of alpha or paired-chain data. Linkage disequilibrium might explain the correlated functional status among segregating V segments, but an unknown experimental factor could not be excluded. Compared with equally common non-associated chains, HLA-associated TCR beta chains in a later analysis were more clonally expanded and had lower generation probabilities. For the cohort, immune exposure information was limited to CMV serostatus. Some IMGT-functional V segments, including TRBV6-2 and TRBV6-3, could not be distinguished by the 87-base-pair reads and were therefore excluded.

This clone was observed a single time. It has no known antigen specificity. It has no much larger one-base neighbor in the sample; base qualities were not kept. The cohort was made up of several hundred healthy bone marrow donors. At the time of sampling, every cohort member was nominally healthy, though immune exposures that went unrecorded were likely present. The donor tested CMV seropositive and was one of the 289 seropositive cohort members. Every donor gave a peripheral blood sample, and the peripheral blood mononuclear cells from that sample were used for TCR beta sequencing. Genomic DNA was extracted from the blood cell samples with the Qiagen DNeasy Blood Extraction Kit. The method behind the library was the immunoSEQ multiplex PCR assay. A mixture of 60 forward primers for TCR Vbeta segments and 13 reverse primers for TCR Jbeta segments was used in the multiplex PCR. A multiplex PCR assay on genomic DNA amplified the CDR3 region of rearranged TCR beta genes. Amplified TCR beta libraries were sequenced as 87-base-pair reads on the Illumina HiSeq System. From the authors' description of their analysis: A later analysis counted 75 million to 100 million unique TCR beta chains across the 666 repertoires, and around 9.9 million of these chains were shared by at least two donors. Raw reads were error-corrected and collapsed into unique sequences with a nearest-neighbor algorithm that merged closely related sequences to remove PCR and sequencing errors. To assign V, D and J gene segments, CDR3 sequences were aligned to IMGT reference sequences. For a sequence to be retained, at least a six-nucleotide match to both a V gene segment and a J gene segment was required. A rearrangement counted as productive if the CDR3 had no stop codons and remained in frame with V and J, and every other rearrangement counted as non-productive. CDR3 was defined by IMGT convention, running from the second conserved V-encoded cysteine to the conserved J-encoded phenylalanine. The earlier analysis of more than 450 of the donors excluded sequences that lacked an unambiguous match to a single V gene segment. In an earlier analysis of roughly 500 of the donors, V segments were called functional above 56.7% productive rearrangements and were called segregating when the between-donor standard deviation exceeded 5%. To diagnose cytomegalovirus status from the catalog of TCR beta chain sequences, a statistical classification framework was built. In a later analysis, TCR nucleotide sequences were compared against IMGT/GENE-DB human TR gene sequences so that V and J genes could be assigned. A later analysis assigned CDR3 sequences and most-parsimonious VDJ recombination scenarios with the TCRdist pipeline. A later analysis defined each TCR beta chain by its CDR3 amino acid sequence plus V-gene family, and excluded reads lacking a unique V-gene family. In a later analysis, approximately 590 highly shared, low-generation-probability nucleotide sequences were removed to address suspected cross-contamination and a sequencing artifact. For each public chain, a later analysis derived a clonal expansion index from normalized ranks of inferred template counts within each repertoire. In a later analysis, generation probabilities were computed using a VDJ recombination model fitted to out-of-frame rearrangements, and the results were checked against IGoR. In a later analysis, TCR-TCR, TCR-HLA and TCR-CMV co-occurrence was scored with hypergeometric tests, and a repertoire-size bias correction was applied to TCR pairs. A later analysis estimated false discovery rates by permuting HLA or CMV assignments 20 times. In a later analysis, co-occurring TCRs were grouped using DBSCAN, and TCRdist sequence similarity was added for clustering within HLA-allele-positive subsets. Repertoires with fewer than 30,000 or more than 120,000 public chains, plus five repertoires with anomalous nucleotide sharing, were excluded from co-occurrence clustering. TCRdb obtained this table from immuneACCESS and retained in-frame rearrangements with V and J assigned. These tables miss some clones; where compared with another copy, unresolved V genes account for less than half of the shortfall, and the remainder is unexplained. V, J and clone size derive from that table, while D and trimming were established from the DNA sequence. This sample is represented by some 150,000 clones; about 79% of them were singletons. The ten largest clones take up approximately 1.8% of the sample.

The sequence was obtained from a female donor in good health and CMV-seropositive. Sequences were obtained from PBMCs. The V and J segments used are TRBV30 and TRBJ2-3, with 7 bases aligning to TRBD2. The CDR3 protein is CAWSVFGGGSTDTQYF. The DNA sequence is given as TGTGCCTGGAGTGTATTTGGCGGGGGAAGCACAGATACGCAGTATTTT.